The 24 T cell receptor beta chains listed next were all sequenced from one sample in a study of cytomegalovirus exposure and HLA in healthy donors. PCR was performed using 60 Vbeta and 13 Jbeta primers. TCRdb's copy holds only in-frame clones and misses some; the assay was immunoSEQ multiplex PCR. The sample carries over 200,000 clones, roughly four fifths recorded once. The sequencing input was PBMCs. These TCRs come from a woman aged 40-49 years in good health and CMV-seronegative.

The V and J genes are TRBV7-8 and TRBJ2-1; D is perhaps TRBD1 (5 bases). CDR3 length: 13 amino acids. Trimming removed 1 base from V and 13 bases from J, with 14 bases in between. Germline values: CDR1 SGHVS, CDR2 FQNEAQ. The CDR3 nucleotides read TGTGCCAGCAGCTTAGGGGATGGGGCCATCCAGTTCTTC. This encodes CASSLGDGAIQFF.

This clone was seen a single time. The chain uses TRBV7-9 and TRBJ1-2; 7 bases map to TRBD1. V gave up 1 base and J gave up 6 bases; unmatched junction bases: 8. CDR3 length: 15 amino acids. From germline, CDR1 is SEHNR and CDR2 FQNEAQ (reference sequence). CDR3 sequence: CASSLVIPTGNGYTF. CDR3 coding DNA: TGTGCCAGCAGCTTAGTCATTCCGACAGGGAATGGCTACACCTTC.

This clone was counted between two and nine times. The chain couples TRBV4-1 to TRBJ1-3; 10 bases fit TRBD1. The CDR3 runs to 16 residues. Trimming removed 2 bases from V and 4 bases from J; junction bases left unmatched: 5. The germline gives CDR1 MGHRA, CDR2 YSYEKL. Here the CDR3 DNA reads TGCGCCAGCAGCCAACAGGGACAGGGGTACGGAAACACCATATATTTT. It codes for CASSQQGQGYGNTIYF.

This clone was counted once. This sequence joins TRBV19 and TRBJ2-5, with D unclear. Trimming shortened V by 6 bases and J by 1 base, and 9 bases separated the two germline ends. The germline V gene has CDR1 LNHDA and CDR2 SQIVND (reference sequence). CDR3 length: 13 amino acids. The chain's CDR3 is CASRAPAQETQYF. CDR3 DNA: TGTGCCAGTAGGGCCCCTGCCCAAGAGACCCAGTACTTC.

This clone has just a few counts. J is TRBJ1-1 and V is TRBV5-1, with unresolved D. V was trimmed by 0 bases and J by 6 bases, leaving 6 bases between them. Per the germline V gene, CDR1 is SGHRS and CDR2 is YFSETQ. The CDR3 spans 12 residues. The CDR3 sequence: CASSLDFAEAFF. CDR3 sequence (DNA): TGCGCCAGCAGCTTGGATTTCGCTGAAGCTTTCTTT.

The genes are TRBV11-3 and TRBJ1-3, with D perhaps matching TRBD1 (5 bases). This CDR3 is 16 amino acids long. The V and J ends lost 5 bases and 0 bases respectively, with 14 bases between them. Germline-derived CDR1 and CDR2 are SGHNT and YENEEA. The CDR3 sequence: CASSSRQYSSGNTIYF. The CDR3 DNA reads as TGTGCCAGCAGCAGCAGACAGTACTCCTCTGGAAACACCATATATTTT. The full variable domain, in which reference TRBV11-3 and TRBJ1-3 provide the parts outside the CDR3, is EAGVVQSPRYKIIEKKQPVAFWCNPISGHNTLYWYLQNLGQGPELLIRYENEEAVDDSQLPKDRFSAERLKGVDSTLKIQPAELGDSAVYLCASSSRQYSSGNTIYFGEGSWLTVV.

The V gene is TRBV6-5, the J gene TRBJ2-1, with TRBD1 identical over 9 bases. The CDR3 is 14 amino acids. V shed 7 bases, J shed 4 bases, and the junction held 5 bases outside the gene matches. Per germline, CDR1 MNHEY and CDR2 SVGAGI. CDR3 coding DNA: TGTGCCAGCAAACCCGGGACAGGGTACAATGAGCAGTTCTTC. This sequence encodes CASKPGTGYNEQFF.

The chain carries TRBV7-9 and TRBJ1-1, with 8 positions matching TRBD1. The CDR3 contains 15 residues. The germline V gene encodes CDR1 SEHNR and CDR2 FQNEAQ (reference sequence). V shed 5 bases, J shed 1 base, and the junction held 6 bases outside the gene matches. CDR3 sequence: CASSTRTGKNTEAFF. In DNA, the CDR3 is TGTGCCAGCAGCACCCGGACAGGGAAGAACACTGAAGCTTTCTTT. Based on the CDR3 plus reference TRBV7-9 and TRBJ1-1, the full variable domain is DTGVSQNPRHKITKRGQNVTFRCDPISEHNRLYWYRQTLGQGPEFLTYFQNEAQLEKSRLLSDRFSAERPKGSFSTLEIQRTEQGDSAMYLCASSTRTGKNTEAFFGQGTRLTVV.

This clone came up a few times. This chain links TRBV4-3 with TRBJ1-6; the match to TRBD1 covers 12 bases. This CDR3 contains 15 residues. Germline lookup yields CDR1 LGHNA and CDR2 YSLEER. After removal of 5 bases from V and 9 bases from J, the junction contained 5 bases not matched to a gene. The CDR3 DNA reads as TGCGCCAGCAGCGCCGGGACAGGGGGCCGTTCACCCCTCCACTTT. Amino acid sequence: CASSAGTGGRSPLHF.

CDR3 coding DNA: TGTGCTAGTGGTTACTCAGGGGGCGGGGAGCTGTTTTTT. Its protein product is CASGYSGGGELFF. The chain has TRBV12-5 and TRBJ2-2; 7 bases map to TRBD1. This CDR3 has 13 amino acids. Germline trimming cut 4 bases from V and 7 bases from J; bases unmatched to any gene: 3. Germline CDR1 is LGHNT and CDR2 is FRNRAP.

V and J are TRBV5-1 and TRBJ1-2; 9 nucleotides agree with TRBD1. With V trimmed by 6 bases and J by 0 bases, 3 bases remained unmatched. The germline gives CDR1 SGHRS, CDR2 YFSETQ. This CDR3 has 14 residues. In nucleotides, the CDR3 is TGCGCCAGCACAGGACAGGGGACTAACTATGGCTACACCTTC. This translates into CASTGQGTNYGYTF.

To note about this clone: One junction end does not reproduce the germline sequence, and a read error may be involved. The chain uses TRBV5-1 and TRBJ1-2, with no clear D. CDR3 length: 15 amino acids. CDR1 is SGHRS, CDR2 YFSETQ, per germline. In DNA form, the CDR3 reads TGCGCCAGCAGCTTGGAAGCGGCGGGGTCCGATGGCTACCCCTTC. It specifies CASSLEAAGSDGYPF.

The chain is built from TRBV19 and TRBJ2-2; tentative D call: TRBD2 (6 bases). The germline V gene encodes CDR1 LNHDA and CDR2 SQIVND (reference sequence). V lost 7 bases, J lost 5 bases, and 17 bases lay in between. The CDR3 contains 15 residues. This CDR3 is CASTYAGSGTGELFF. CDR3 in DNA: TGTGCCAGTACCTACGCGGGGTCGGGTACCGGGGAGCTGTTTTTT.

The V call is TRBV29-1, the J call TRBJ2-2; TRBD1 or TRBD2 may be the D gene (5 bases each). The CDR3 length is 13 residues. Per the germline V gene, CDR1 is SQVTM and CDR2 is ANQGSEA. V was cut by 8 bases and J by 5 bases, with 15 bases left in between. As DNA, the CDR3 is TGCAGCATTGGGGCCTCGGGGACCGGGGAGCTGTTTTTT. This codes for CSIGASGTGELFF.

This chain joins TRBV7-9 and TRBJ1-1, with 8 bases aligning to TRBD1. V shed 6 bases and J 7 bases; nucleotides not matched to a gene: 7. The CDR3 runs 13 residues. Germline lookup yields CDR1 SEHNR and CDR2 FQNEAQ (reference sequence). The CDR3 DNA reads TGTGCCAGCAGTCGAACAGGGGGGGGTGAAGCTTTCTTT. Translated, it gives CASSRTGGGEAFF.

The genes are TRBV7-3 and TRBJ2-2; 8 nucleotides agree with TRBD1. Trimming at V came to 4 bases and at J to 7 bases, leaving 8 bases not matched to a gene. This CDR3 spans 15 amino acids. Germline CDR1 is SGHTA and CDR2 is FQGTGA. The CDR3 DNA reads as TGTGCCAGCAGCTCCGACAGGGGAGGTATCGGGGAGCTGTTTTTT. It encodes CASSSDRGGIGELFF. Full variable domain (missing parts from reference TRBV7-3 and TRBJ2-2): GAGVSQTPSNKVTEKGKYVELRCDPISGHTALYWYRQSLGQGPEFLIYFQGTGAADDSGLPNDRFFAVRPEGSVSTLKIQRTERGDSAVYLCASSSDRGGIGELFFGEGSRLTVL.

The chain links TRBV9 to TRBJ2-2; 11 nucleotides agree with TRBD1. CDR3 length: 15 residues. Germline V lookup: CDR1 SGDLS, CDR2 YYNGEE. Losses at the gene ends were 4 bases for V and 6 bases for J; bases not matched to a gene: 5. Here the CDR3 DNA reads TGTGCCAGCAGCTTACCGGGACAGGGGGCCGGGGAGCTGTTTTTT. It codes for CASSLPGQGAGELFF.

This chain links TRBV19 with TRBJ1-5, with 7 bases that match TRBD1. V was clipped by 7 bases and J by 4 bases; unmatched bases: 4. Germline V gene lookup returns CDR1 LNHDA and CDR2 SQIVND (reference sequence). There are 13 residues in the CDR3. CDR3 sequence (DNA): TGTGCCAGTATGGACAGGACTAATCAGCCCCAGCATTTT. Translation gives CASMDRTNQPQHF.

Concerning this clone: Other nucleotide sequences in the sample specify the same CDR3. The CDR3 here is CATSTGTGGLLGTEAFF. The CDR3 nucleotides are TGTGCCACCAGCACCGGGACGGGGGGGTTATTGGGGACTGAAGCTTTCTTT. The rearrangement joins TRBV15 to TRBJ1-1, with D tentatively TRBD1 (5 bases). This CDR3 comprises 17 residues. V was trimmed by 4 bases and J by 5 bases, leaving 23 bases between them. CDR1 and CDR2 from the germline V gene are LNHNV and YYDKDF (reference sequence).

The V gene is TRBV28, the J gene TRBJ1-1; D not resolved. Germline V gives CDR1 MDHEN, CDR2 SYDVKM. V dropped 7 bases and J dropped 3 bases, with 24 bases sitting between them. This CDR3 is built from 17 residues. DNA of the CDR3: TGTGCCAGCAATTCGCAGGTACTAGCCTTTTGGTACACTGAAGCTTTCTTT. Translating it yields CASNSQVLAFWYTEAFF.

The rearrangement joins TRBV6-5 to TRBJ2-7; maybe TRBD1 (6 bases). The CDR3 runs 13 residues. CDR1 is MNHEY, CDR2 SVGAGI, per germline. V was trimmed by 8 bases and J by 8 bases, leaving 19 bases between them. CDR3 protein: CASRHRRQGKQYF. CDR3 in DNA: TGTGCCAGCCGCCACCGTAGGCAGGGGAAGCAGTACTTC.

The CDR3 here is CGSSGGDEQFF. The CDR3 DNA sequence: TGTGGAAGTAGCGGGGGTGATGAGCAGTTCTTC. This chain connects TRBV7-8 to TRBJ2-1, with 9 nucleotides matching TRBD2. The germline V gene has CDR1 SGHVS and CDR2 FQNEAQ. This CDR3 is 11 amino acids long.

The rearrangement joins TRBV6-6 to TRBJ1-5; D ambiguous. The V gene's germline CDR1 is MNHNY and CDR2 SVGAGI (reference sequence). V shed 6 bases and J shed 4 bases, with 13 bases lying between them. The CDR3 is 14 residues long. CDR3 coding DNA: TGTGCCAGCAGCAGGACCGGGATAAATCAGCCCCAGCATTTT. Protein product: CASSRTGINQPQHF.

The rearrangement links TRBV5-5 to TRBJ1-5; D uncertain. The germline V and J ends were trimmed by 4 bases and 3 bases, with 11 bases remaining between them. This CDR3 contains 14 residues. Looked up from germline, CDR1 is SGHKS and CDR2 is YYEKEE (reference sequence). The DNA for the CDR3 is TGTGCCAGCAGCCAACAGTTTACCAATCAGCCCCAGCATTTT. Residues: CASSQQFTNQPQHF.